This entry lists 5 T cell receptor beta chains sequenced from one sample in a study of blood T cell repertoires in COVID-19. Assay used: immunoSEQ multiplex PCR; TCRdb lists only in-frame clones, some missing. The table has 100,000 to 120,000 clones, over 75% seen once. The sample taken for sequencing was peripheral blood. The source is a woman aged 70-85 years with acute or convalescent COVID-19.

V is TRBV7-8 and J is TRBJ1-4, with TRBD1 matching over 10 bases. Trimming removed 5 bases from V and 5 bases from J; junction bases left unmatched: 8. Germline CDR1 and CDR2: SGHVS and FQNEAQ. The CDR3 runs 16 residues. The CDR3 protein is CASSPAGGQGNEKLFF. CDR3 DNA sequence: TGTGCCAGCAGCCCAGCGGGGGGACAGGGGAATGAAAAACTGTTTTTT.

J is TRBJ2-6 and V is TRBV7-3; TRBD2 might be the D (5 bases). The CDR3 has 15 residues. CDR1 is SGHTA, CDR2 FQGTGA, per germline. V lost 1 base and J lost 3, with 7 bases in between. In DNA, the CDR3 is TGTGCCAGCAGCTTAAGAGGGAATGGGGCCAACGTCCTGACTTTC. This encodes CASSLRGNGANVLTF.

The chain carries TRBV7-6 and TRBJ2-3; possible D gene TRBD2, 6 bases. The V gene lost 1 base and the J gene lost 0 bases, with 11 bases spanning the gap. Germline V gives CDR1 SGHVS, CDR2 FNYEAQ. The CDR3 sequence is 16 residues long. The CDR3 is CASSLEAGPSTDTQYF. DNA of the CDR3: TGTGCCAGCAGCTTAGAGGCGGGGCCTAGCACAGATACGCAGTATTTT.

The V call is TRBV9, the J call TRBJ1-1, with D uncertain. V was cut by 3 bases and J by 0 bases, with 18 bases left in between. The CDR3 covers 17 residues. Germline-derived CDR1 and CDR2 are SGDLS and YYNGEE. CDR3 loop: CASSDSAGGFMNTEAFF. CDR3 nucleotide sequence: TGTGCCAGCAGCGATTCCGCAGGAGGTTTTATGAACACTGAAGCTTTCTTT.

The chain is built from TRBV30 and TRBJ1-1, with TRBD1 matching over 9 bases. Per the germline V gene, CDR1 is GTSNPN and CDR2 is SVGIG (reference sequence). The V and J ends lost 3 bases and 0 bases, in that order; junction bases with no gene match: 2. This CDR3 is built from 14 residues. The CDR3 nucleotides read TGTGCCTGGAGGCGACAGGGGGTGAACACTGAAGCTTTCTTT. Residues: CAWRRQGVNTEAFF.